This TCR beta chain was sequenced in a study of cytotoxic CD8 clonotypes in ibrutinib-treated CLL. Study-wide results and caveats: The public clonotypes identified were infrequent and showed contraction or stability on treatment. Baseline-level clonality went beyond age-matched healthy donors and moved in step with circulating CD8+ T-cell counts.

Repertoires were generated with immunoSEQ multiplex PCR, while TCRdb's copy carries only in-frame clones and drops some. The data contain some 140,000 clones, roughly 90% of them singletons. Per the germline V gene, CDR1 is SGHRS and CDR2 is YFSETQ. The CDR3 covers 15 residues. V was shortened by 0 bases and J by 6 bases, with 14 bases between the two germline ends. About this clone: Its antigen is as yet unknown.

The chain links TRBV5-1 to TRBJ2-3, with D possibly matching TRBD2 (6 bases). The TCR was taken from a human donor with chronic lymphocytic leukemia. Material: PBMCs, obtained after 12 months of ibrutinib treatment. In nucleotides, the CDR3 is TGCGCCAGCAGCTTGGTGGACTACCCACGGGATACGCAGTATTTT. Protein product: CASSLVDYPRDTQYF.